This T cell receptor beta chain was sequenced during a study of cytomegalovirus exposure and HLA in healthy donors. This CDR3 spans 12 amino acids. Trimming left V 1 base short and J 8 bases short, with 6 bases between. The V gene's germline CDR1 is SEHNR and CDR2 FQNEAQ (reference sequence). Primers for the PCR totalled 60 Vbeta and 13 Jbeta. TCRdb keeps only in-frame clones here, not all; method: immunoSEQ multiplex PCR. The data show over 85,000 clones, just over 65% seen once. Findings and limits, study-wide: The sole available immune exposure information was CMV serostatus. A further, later analysis showed that HLA-associated TCR beta chains (compared with equally common others) were more clonally expanded. Donors were assumed by presence/absence analyses to have roughly uniform sequencing depth.

On this clone: Its specificity is unknown.

Each donor was healthy, and each was a bone marrow donor. The TCR was taken from a man younger than 40 in good health and CMV-seronegative. The sample comprised PBMCs. The rearrangement uses TRBV7-9 and TRBJ2-1; no clear D gene. CDR3 DNA sequence: TGTGCCAGCAGCTTAGGCCGAGATGAGCAGTTCTTC. It yields the protein CASSLGRDEQFF.